The 30 T cell receptor beta chains below come from one sample, sequenced in a study of shared clonotypes between healthy human individuals. Using immunoSEQ multiplex PCR, the repertoire was profiled, and TCRdb retains in-frame clones only, with some absent. The sample records roughly 500,000 clones, about 84% being singletons. What was sequenced was PBMCs. The receptors shown here come from a middle-aged woman in good health. Some clones in this sample may be carry-over from other donors' samples.

CDR3 region: CASSLQGPYAYEQYF. The CDR3 region has the DNA TGTGCCAGCAGTTTGCAGGGGCCCTACGCCTACGAGCAGTACTTC. The chain combines TRBV28 with TRBJ2-5; D is perhaps TRBD1 (6 bases). The end of the DNA aligns better with TRBJ2-7, so the J call may be wrong. The germline gives CDR1 MDHEN, CDR2 SYDVKM. This CDR3 is 15 amino acids long.

The chain is built from TRBV28 and TRBJ1-5; D is undetermined. Trimming shortened V by 5 bases and J by 7 bases, and 15 bases separated the two germline ends. The CDR3 contains 14 residues. Germline V CDR1 and CDR2: MDHEN, SYDVKM. Here the CDR3 DNA reads TGTGCCAGCAGTCTCCACCGGGAGACACAGCCCCAGCATTTT. Protein product: CASSLHRETQPQHF.

The V call is TRBV11-2, the J call TRBJ2-3; TRBD2 agrees at 8 bases. Germline assignment: CDR1 SGHAT and CDR2 FQNNGV. V shed 2 bases and J 3 bases; nucleotides not matched to a gene: 4. The CDR3 runs 15 residues. CDR3 sequence (DNA): TGTGCCAGCAGCTTACTTAGCGGGATAACAGATACGCAGTATTTT. It encodes CASSLLSGITDTQYF.

V usage is TRBV27 and J usage is TRBJ2-1; D is possibly TRBD2 (6 bases). This CDR3 spans 15 amino acids. Trimming shortened V by 5 bases and J by 6 bases, and 17 bases separated the two germline ends. In germline, CDR1 is MNHEY, CDR2 SMNVEV (reference sequence). The DNA for the CDR3 is TGTGCCAGCAGTCCTCTAGCGAATCGAGGCAATGAGCAGTTCTTC. Translation gives CASSPLANRGNEQFF.

In the case of this clone: Possible read error: a much larger clone is one base away. The chain links TRBV6-1 to TRBJ2-7, with a weak D call TRBD1 (7 bases). This CDR3 has 14 residues. Germline V gives CDR1 MNHNS, CDR2 SASEGT. DNA for the CDR3: TGTGTCAGCCAGGGGGGTCAACGGATCTACGAGCAGTACTTC. It yields the protein CVSQGGQRIYEQYF.

The gene calls are TRBV27 and TRBJ1-4; the D is unclear. Trimming cost V 0 bases and J 7 bases, with 15 bases left between them. CDR1 is MNHEY, CDR2 SMNVEV, per germline (reference sequence). The CDR3 covers 16 residues. The CDR3 DNA sequence: TGTGCCAGCAGTTTATCCCGGGCACGGGCGGGTGAAAAACTGTTTTTT. This sequence encodes CASSLSRARAGEKLFF.

A remark on this clone: The CDR3 does not close with the conserved phenylalanine or tryptophan, likely indicating a read error. The chain uses TRBV6-1 and TRBJ1-5; 9 nucleotides align to TRBD1. J lost 0 bases, V lost 4 bases, and 16 bases had no gene match. This CDR3 region has 20 residues. The V gene's germline CDR1 is MNHNS and CDR2 SASEGT. The CDR3 loop is CASSGLSGQGYTYSNQPQHY. The CDR3 DNA follows: TGTGCCAGCAGTGGACTGTCGGGACAGGGATACACCTATAGCAATCAGCCCCAGCATTAT.

The chain combines TRBV11-2 with TRBJ2-1; 15 nucleotides agree with TRBD2. The germline CDR1 and CDR2 sequences are SGHAT and FQNNGV. The CDR3 consists of 17 residues. The J segment lost 8 bases and the V segment lost 1 base, leaving 6 bases of the junction unmatched. The CDR3 bases are TGTGCCAGCAGCTTAGCCCTGGGACTAGCGGGAGGCTATGAGCAGTTCTTC. Translation: CASSLALGLAGGYEQFF.

The V gene is TRBV11-2, the J gene TRBJ2-7, with D perhaps TRBD2 (5 bases). Germline V gene data show CDR1 as SGHAT and CDR2 as FQNNGV. The V and J ends lost 5 bases and 7 bases respectively, with 18 bases between them. CDR3 size: 14 residues. The CDR3 DNA reads as TGTGCCAGCAGCCCCGGTCGGCGGACGGGGGAGCAGTACTTC. It is translated as CASSPGRRTGEQYF.

This sequence joins TRBV9 and TRBJ2-5; D is ambiguous. Germline lookup yields CDR1 SGDLS and CDR2 YYNGEE. The CDR3 extends over 15 amino acids. V lost 4 bases and J 2 bases, leaving 15 bases between the germline ends. As DNA, the CDR3 is TGTGCCAGCAGCCCCCGGGTCAACCGACAAGAGACCCAGTACTTC. Its protein product is CASSPRVNRQETQYF.

Turning to this clone: This likely came from a read error, as a far larger clone is one base away. The rearrangement joins TRBV7-2 to TRBJ1-2; D is unresolved. The germline gives CDR1 SGHTA, CDR2 FQGNSA. CDR3 size: 14 residues. V lost 0 bases and J lost 4, with 9 bases in between. This CDR3 is CASSLAGSTYGYTF. The CDR3 DNA sequence: TGTGCCAGCAGCTTAGCGGGCAGCACCTATGGCTACACCTTC.

The chain carries TRBV6-5 and TRBJ2-7; D tentatively fits TRBD1 or TRBD2 (5 bases each). CDR3 length: 15 residues. The V gene lost 0 bases and the J gene lost 2 bases, with 11 bases spanning the gap. Germline V gene lookup returns CDR1 MNHEY and CDR2 SVGAGI. CDR3 in amino acids: CASSYSWDGTYEQYF. As DNA, the CDR3 is TGTGCCAGCAGTTACTCGTGGGACGGTACCTACGAGCAGTACTTC.

This clone was counted a single time. This likely came from a read error, as a far larger clone is one base away. V usage is TRBV20-1 and J usage is TRBJ2-3, with TRBD2 identical over 10 bases. The germline V gene encodes CDR1 DFQATT and CDR2 SNEGSKA (reference sequence). The CDR3 has 10 residues. The CDR3 here is CSLGTSVQYF. The CDR3 DNA is TGCAGCCTGGGGACTAGCGTGCAGTATTTT.

The chain has TRBV7-8 and TRBJ2-7; D is unclear. This CDR3 comprises 15 residues. V was cut by 4 bases and J by 2 bases, with 15 bases left in between. Germline assignment: CDR1 SGHVS and CDR2 FQNEAQ. In DNA, the CDR3 is TGTGCCAGCAGCTCCCTTGTGGGCGGAGCCTACGAGCAGTACTTC. It specifies CASSSLVGGAYEQYF.

This clone was detected a few times. It may be a read error: a sequence one base away is much more abundant. The V call is TRBV6-1, the J call TRBJ1-2, with 7 bases lining up with TRBD1. Germline trimming cut 3 bases from V and 2 bases from J; bases unmatched to any gene: 9. Germline values: CDR1 MNHNS, CDR2 SASEGT. CDR3 size: 16 residues. The CDR3 region is CASSDPPVQGNYGYTF. DNA for the CDR3: TGTGCCAGCAGTGATCCACCGGTACAGGGGAACTATGGCTACACCTTC.

This clone was counted many times. Other DNA sequences in this sample translate to the same CDR3. V and J are TRBV4-1 and TRBJ2-4; no clear D gene. Germline V CDR1 and CDR2: MGHRA, YSYEKL. Trimming shortened V by 1 base and J by 0 bases, and 10 bases separated the two germline ends. This CDR3 region has 16 residues. The CDR3 region is CASSQGFTLAKNIQYF. The DNA for the CDR3 is TGCGCCAGCAGCCAAGGGTTCACGCTAGCCAAAAACATTCAGTACTTC.

The chain uses TRBV7-2 and TRBJ2-1; D remains unclear. Germline-derived CDR1 and CDR2 are SGHTA and FQGNSA. Trimming shortened V by 10 bases and J by 2 bases, and 15 bases separated the two germline ends. This CDR3 has 14 amino acids. Here the CDR3 DNA reads TGTGCCACCTCACCTTCAGACACCTACAATGAGCAGTTCTTC. Its protein product is CATSPSDTYNEQFF.

Concerning this clone itself: This sequence is one base from a far larger clone and is likely a read error. The V gene is TRBV4-2, the J gene TRBJ1-2; possible D gene TRBD1, 5 bases. The germline CDR1 and CDR2 sequences are LGHNA and YNFKEQ. The CDR3 totals 14 residues. V was shortened by 0 bases and J by 4 bases, with 9 bases between the two germline ends. CDR3 coding DNA: TGTGCCAGCAGCCAAGAGTGTACAGGCTATGGCTACACCTTC. Translation gives CASSQECTGYGYTF.

This clone appeared a single time. V and J are TRBV4-3 and TRBJ2-5; D may be TRBD1 (6 bases). V was trimmed by 0 bases and J by 5 bases, leaving 16 bases between them. Germline-derived CDR1 and CDR2 are LGHNA and YSLEER. CDR3 length: 16 residues. The CDR3 DNA reads as TGCGCCAGCAGCCAAGAAGCCGTGACAGGCTGTGAGACCCAGTACTTC. This gives the protein CASSQEAVTGCETQYF.

The table lists this clone with a count of one. With only one base between it and a far larger clone, this is likely a read error. This sequence joins TRBV29-1 and TRBJ2-7, with a tentative D call TRBD1 (5 bases). Between the trimmed V and J ends, which lost 4 bases and 4 bases, there was a span of 14 bases. The CDR3 has 13 residues. CDR1 and CDR2 from the germline V gene are SQVTM and ANQGSEA. This chain's CDR3 is CSVGMADTYEQYF. CDR3 nucleotide sequence: TGCAGCGTTGGCATGGCGGACACTTACGAGCAGTACTTC.

This rearrangement joins TRBV28 to TRBJ2-7, with 7 bases identical to TRBD2. Germline V CDR1 and CDR2: MDHEN, SYDVKM. This CDR3 has 15 residues. V lost 2 bases to trimming and J lost 7 bases; unmatched junction nucleotides: 11. CDR3 coding DNA: TGTGCCAGCAGTTTAGCAGGGAGGGAGATCCTGGAGCAGTACTTC. It codes for CASSLAGREILEQYF.

The V call is TRBV4-3, the J call TRBJ2-5, with D hard to call. V was cut by 1 base and J by 4 bases, with 7 bases left in between. Germline V gene data show CDR1 as LGHNA and CDR2 as YSLEER. The CDR3 is 13 residues long. The CDR3 sequence: CASSQAIAETQYF. Written as DNA, the CDR3 is TGCGCCAGCAGCCAAGCGATAGCAGAGACCCAGTACTTC.

This clone was detected ten times or more. V is TRBV5-4 and J is TRBJ2-5; TRBD1 or TRBD2 may be the D gene (5 bases each). The DNA end favors TRBJ2-7, so the J call may be wrong. The germline gives CDR1 SGHNT, CDR2 YYREEE (reference sequence). This CDR3 has 14 amino acids. CDR3 residues: CASSLDRRSYEQYF. For the CDR3, the DNA is TGTGCCAGCAGCTTGGACAGGAGGTCCTACGAGCAGTACTTC.

V gene TRBV28 combines with J gene TRBJ1-2; D gene uncertain. Germline values: CDR1 MDHEN, CDR2 SYDVKM. The length of the CDR3 is 14 residues. V was shortened by 5 bases and J by 5 bases, with 15 bases between the two germline ends. The CDR3: CASSQVSGSYGYTF. The DNA for the CDR3 is TGTGCCAGCAGTCAGGTGTCCGGGTCTTATGGCTACACCTTC.

This clone was counted a few times. The chain joins TRBV29-1 to TRBJ2-7, with 7 bases aligning to TRBD2. The germline gives CDR1 SQVTM, CDR2 ANQGSEA. The CDR3 contains 12 residues. V lost 4 bases to trimming and J lost 7 bases; unmatched junction nucleotides: 7. The CDR3: CSVATGTKEQYF. The CDR3 coding sequence is TGCAGCGTTGCGACGGGGACTAAAGAGCAGTACTTC.

The chain links TRBV18 to TRBJ1-2; no firm D call. V lost 3 bases and J 4 bases, leaving 15 bases between the germline ends. Germline V gives CDR1 KGHSH, CDR2 LQKENI. CDR3 length equals 15 residues. CDR3 coding DNA: TGTGCCAGCTCACCCAACCCCGGGCAGAGCTATGGCTACACCTTC. Translation: CASSPNPGQSYGYTF. The whole variable domain, filled in from reference TRBV18 and TRBJ1-2, reads NAGVMQNPRHLVRRRGQEARLRCSPMKGHSHVYWYRQLPEEGLKFMVYLQKENIIDESGMPKERFSAEFPKEGPSILRIQQVVRGDSAAYFCASSPNPGQSYGYTFGSGTRLTVV.

The rearrangement joins TRBV19 to TRBJ2-7; 8 nucleotides align to TRBD2. The J segment lost 3 bases and the V segment lost 6 bases, leaving 4 bases of the junction unmatched. This CDR3 region has 13 residues. CDR1 and CDR2 from the germline V gene are LNHDA and SQIVND (reference sequence). CDR3 amino acids: CASRSGTSYEQYF. Here the CDR3 DNA reads TGTGCCAGTAGGAGCGGGACTAGCTACGAGCAGTACTTC.

In the case of this clone: With only one base between it and a far larger clone, this is likely a read error. This sample also contains other DNA sequences that code for the same CDR3. The chain carries TRBV29-1 and TRBJ1-1, with 7 bases lining up with TRBD1. CDR1 is SQVTM and CDR2 is ANQGSEA in the germline V gene. The CDR3 runs 14 residues. CDR3 protein: CSVESQGVNTEALF. The CDR3, as DNA: TGCAGCGTTGAGAGTCAGGGGGTGAACACTGAAGCTTTATTT.

This clone was counted at least ten times. Within the sample, other DNA sequences also encode this same CDR3. V gene TRBV25-1 combines with J gene TRBJ1-1; D is uncertain. CDR1 MGHDK and CDR2 SYGVNS come from the germline V gene. The CDR3 covers 12 residues. V lost 5 bases to trimming and J lost 8 bases, with 12 bases between them. The CDR3 region has the DNA TGTGCCAGCAGTCGGAATGAAGGGGAAGCTTTCTTT. Translated, it gives CASSRNEGEAFF.

This clone appeared once. The chain uses TRBV2 and TRBJ2-7; perhaps TRBD2 as D (6 bases). This CDR3 comprises 16 residues. CDR1 is SNHLY, CDR2 FYNNEI, per germline. V lost 2 bases and J 3 bases, leaving 17 bases between the germline ends. The CDR3 DNA reads TGTGCCAGCAGTGAAAGTTCTGTGGGGGGAATCTACGAGCAGTACTTC. Translated, it gives CASSESSVGGIYEQYF.